This TCR beta chain derives from a study of T-cell memory formation after mild COVID-19 (dated by TCRdb to about 2021). Some background on the complete study: TCR sequence clusters from the two donors were found to be largely donor specific. T-cell clones expanding and contracting after mild COVID-19 in a couple of donors were tracked by longitudinal TCRalpha and TCRbeta repertoire sequencing. Two young, previously healthy adult volunteers, one female and one male, were included in the cohort. General findings and caveats noted by the study authors: Balanced CD4/CD8 phenotypes were observed for clones contracting from day 15 to 85, whereas a bias towards CD4+ was observed for a second wave of clones expanding from day 15 to 37. The study included only a couple of mild cases, and larger cohorts that include severe cases with pre-infection samples were judged to be necessary. SARS-CoV-2 specificity was not confirmed for the second-wave clones peaking on day 37. Contracting CD4+ clones were found mainly in CM and EM memory subsets, while CD8+ clones were enriched in EMRA. Some responding clones were detected in pre-infection memory, suggesting pre-existing cross-reactive memory T cells joined the SARS-CoV-2 response.

The sample was run on an Illumina NovaSeq 6000. TCRalpha and TCRbeta cDNA libraries were built by 5'RACE with constant-segment primers, adding sample barcodes and unique molecular identifiers. RNA was extracted from every sample with Trizol reagent. Library amplification was performed in two PCR steps, and a second sample barcode and Illumina TruSeq adapters were introduced in the second step. Sequencing of the libraries was done on an Illumina NovaSeq, producing 2 x 150 bp paired-end reads. The authors' pipeline ran thus. Reads were demultiplexed and collapsed into UMI-guided consensus sequences with migec v1.2.7. Using mixcr v2.1.11, the UMI consensuses were aligned to TRA and TRB V and J templates and assembled into clonotypes. Expanded or contracted clonotypes were those called significant by both edgeR and NoisET, with noise models trained on biological replicates. For edgeR calls, a false discovery rate-adjusted p below 0.01 and a log2 fold-change threshold of 1 were applied. PCA with hierarchical clustering of max-normalized trajectories of the 1000 most abundant clonotypes was used as exploratory dynamics analysis. Each responding clone was given a CD4 or CD8 phenotype based on the CD4+ and CD8+ repertoires, which had been sequenced separately. In TCRdb, the public reads were trimmed at Q25 with fastp and aligned with MiXCR, with productive beta chains retained. Entries are consolidated by CDR3 protein sequence, retaining the most common genes and DNA. The authors' filters were not applied to this entry. The sample table shows approximately 490,000 distinct CDR3 sequences, and about 20% are seen once. Clones ranked in the top ten supply under 15% of the sample.

PBMCs were isolated by Ficoll-Paque density gradient centrifugation. With respect to this clonotype: What antigen it recognizes has not been identified. Base qualities are not at hand, and no much larger clone is one base apart.

Reading the germline V gene (reference sequence) gives CDR1 MNHNY and CDR2 SVGAGI. Relative to germline, V is 2 bases shorter and J is 5 bases shorter, with 15 bases between their ends. Measured from the cysteine to the phenylalanine, the CDR3 is 15 residues long. Just the 45-base CDR3 DNA is kept, in frame starting at base 1. The clonotype was recovered from an adult woman who had mild COVID-19 (a few samples of this study predate the infection). The sample titles of this study are shuffled in the database, so cell type and time point are left out; the donor was told from shared clones. The chain is encoded by TRBV6-6 joined to TRBJ2-5; 5 matching bases give a weak D call of TRBD2. The sequencing sample was made of PBMCs or a T cell subset sorted from them (not recorded which). DNA sequence: TGTGCCAGCAGTTACAATGCGCTAGCCGGGGAGACCCAGTACTTC. Its amino acids are CASSYNALAGETQYF.